The rows below give T cell receptor beta chains drawn from one sample of a study of T cells after yellow fever vaccination. In TCRdb, the 5' RACE reads were re-called with MiXCR into one record per CDR3 protein. The sample lists 150,000 to 200,000 distinct CDR3 sequences; approximately 10% were seen once. This specimen consisted of CD8+ T cells sorted from PBMCs, obtained 15 days after the yellow fever booster vaccination. These receptors originate from a man between 18 and 35 years old who received the YFV17D yellow fever vaccine. CDR3s include the opening cysteine and the closing phenylalanine or tryptophan. The D gene is left open where the match is weak. Where a row states a size, it is once, few, many or the class of an expanded clone; other rows omit it.

TRBV6-6	TRBJ2-7	TRBD2	few	CASSAHSGGSGEQYF	TGTGCCAGCAGTGCACATAGCGGGGGAAGCGGCGAGCAGTACTTC
TRBV25-1	TRBJ1-5	NA	many	CASSDRAWDSNQPQHF	TGTGCCAGCAGTGACCGGGCCTGGGACAGCAATCAGCCCCAGCATTTT
TRBV29-1	TRBJ2-7	NA	NA	CSAAGTAYEQYF	TGCAGCGCAGCCGGGACGGCCTACGAGCAGTACTTC
TRBV5-1	TRBJ1-2	NA	few	CASSLSPGAGWGYTF	TGCGCCAGCAGCTTGTCCCCAGGGGCAGGTTGGGGCTACACCTTC
TRBV20-1	TRBJ1-5	NA	NA	CSASLVQGNQPQHF	TGCAGTGCTAGTCTGGTGCAGGGGAATCAGCCCCAGCATTTT
TRBV6-5	TRBJ2-7	TRBD1	few	CASSPPGQGNHEQYF	TGTGCCAGCAGCCCTCCGGGACAGGGGAACCACGAGCAGTACTTC
TRBV7-9	TRBJ2-1	TRBD2	few	CASSLSGGALHEQFF	TGTGCCAGCAGCTTAAGCGGGGGGGCCCTCCATGAGCAGTTCTTC
TRBV4-1	TRBJ2-1	TRBD1	NA	CASSQEPGQGAFVQFF	TGCGCCAGCAGCCAAGAGCCGGGACAGGGGGCTTTTGTGCAGTTCTTC
TRBV9	TRBJ1-1	NA	NA	CASSALDEGYTEAFF	TGTGCCAGCAGCGCCCTCGACGAGGGGTACACTGAAGCTTTCTTT
TRBV11-2	TRBJ2-7	NA	NA	CASSNRDGEHF	TGTGCCAGCAGCAACCGGGACGGGGAACACTTC
TRBV7-9	TRBJ1-2	NA	NA	CASTLLEYGYTF	TGTGCCAGCACCCTTTTGGAGTATGGCTACACCTTC
TRBV24-1	TRBJ2-3	NA	NA	CATSDHGPFSMVNTQYF	TGTGCCACCAGTGATCATGGACCATTCAGTATGGTGAATACGCAGTATTTT
TRBV3-2	TRBJ2-2	NA	few	CASSQKTGENTGELFF	TGTGCCAGCAGCCAAAAGACAGGGGAGAACACCGGGGAGCTGTTTTTT
TRBV7-9	TRBJ2-1	NA	NA	CASSLAPGLGHEQFF	TGTGCCAGCAGCTTAGCGCCGGGGTTAGGTCATGAGCAGTTCTTC
TRBV4-2	TRBJ1-2	TRBD1	few	CASSQAGTGYGYTF	TGTGCCAGCAGCCAAGCGGGGACAGGGTATGGCTACACCTTC
TRBV5-1	TRBJ2-3	NA	NA	CASSLAEYSSTDTQYF	TGCGCCAGCAGCTTGGCAGAGTACTCTAGCACAGATACGCAGTATTTT
TRBV4-1	TRBJ2-3	TRBD2	many	CASSRGGTSTDTQYF	TGCGCCAGCAGCCGCGGGGGTACTAGCACAGATACGCAGTATTTT
TRBV28	TRBJ1-5	NA	NA	CASFPSGRDSNQPQHF	TGTGCCAGCTTCCCGAGCGGGCGAGATAGCAATCAGCCCCAGCATTTT
TRBV5-1	TRBJ1-1	TRBD1	many	CASSYGTGATEAFF	TGCGCCAGCAGCTACGGGACAGGGGCCACTGAAGCTTTCTTT
TRBV27	TRBJ2-1	NA	many	CASSFGVNEQFF	TGTGCCAGCAGTTTTGGGGTCAATGAGCAGTTCTTC
TRBV19	TRBJ2-7	NA	NA	CASSIVRSGFYEQYF	TGTGCCAGTAGTATCGTCAGGAGTGGCTTTTACGAGCAGTACTTC
TRBV9	TRBJ2-7	TRBD1	many	CASSVEGTGRFSEQYF	TGTGCCAGCAGCGTAGAGGGGACAGGGAGGTTTAGCGAGCAGTACTTC
TRBV4-1	TRBJ2-7	NA	few	CASSQVRDLSYEQYF	TGCGCCAGCAGCCAAGTCCGGGACCTAAGCTACGAGCAGTACTTC
TRBV6-2/TRBV6-3	TRBJ1-1	NA	few	CASVEHGRPGGTEAFF	TGTGCCAGCGTGGAGCACGGACGCCCAGGTGGGACTGAAGCTTTCTTT
TRBV27	TRBJ2-1	NA	NA	CASSPYSESGEQFF	TGTGCCAGCAGTCCTTATTCGGAGTCTGGGGAGCAGTTCTTC
TRBV6-6	TRBJ2-3	NA	NA	CASSYRAGSTDTQYF	TGTGCCAGCAGTTACCGGGCGGGTAGCACAGATACGCAGTATTTT
TRBV7-9	TRBJ2-1	TRBD1	many	CASSLGRTGPYNEQFF	TGTGCCAGCAGCCTCGGAAGGACAGGGCCCTACAATGAGCAGTTCTTC
TRBV6-5	TRBJ2-2	NA	NA	CASCRTPYIDTGELFF	TGTGCCAGCTGCCGGACCCCTTATATTGACACCGGGGAGCTGTTTTTT
TRBV4-2	TRBJ2-7	NA	NA	CASSQFPDSAFYEQYF	TGTGCCAGCAGCCAATTTCCGGACAGTGCTTTCTACGAGCAGTACTTC
TRBV4-3	TRBJ2-1	NA	NA	CASSQVQRAYNEQFF	TGCGCCAGCAGCCAAGTCCAGCGGGCCTACAATGAGCAGTTCTTC
TRBV12-3/TRBV12-4	TRBJ2-4	NA	few	CASSDPGHQYF	TGTGCCAGCAGTGACCCCGGACACCAGTACTTC
TRBV27	TRBJ2-2	NA	many	CASRRGTTGELFF	TGTGCCAGCCGACGGGGAACCACCGGGGAGCTGTTTTTT
TRBV6-5	TRBJ2-5	NA	NA	CASSYDGGWEETQYF	TGTGCCAGCAGTTACGATGGGGGCTGGGAAGAGACCCAGTACTTC
TRBV25-1	TRBJ2-4	TRBD1	NA	CASRGQGLAKNIQYF	TGTGCCAGCAGGGGACAGGGGTTAGCCAAAAACATTCAGTACTTC
TRBV4-3	TRBJ2-1	NA	many	CASSQGGASYNEQFF	TGCGCCAGCAGCCAAGGGGGGGCTTCCTACAATGAGCAGTTCTTC
TRBV27	TRBJ2-2	NA	few	CASSFASTGGELFF	TGTGCCAGCAGTTTCGCTTCCACGGGCGGGGAGCTGTTTTTT
TRBV20-1	TRBJ2-7	TRBD1	few	CSARDRGGAVINEQYF	TGCAGTGCTAGAGATAGAGGGGGCGCGGTAATCAACGAGCAGTACTTC
TRBV4-1	TRBJ2-7	NA	few	CASSQGGGYDEQYF	TGCGCCAGCAGCCAAGGAGGGGGGTATGACGAGCAGTACTTC
TRBV7-9	TRBJ2-1	TRBD1	few	CASSISPGQGPHEQFF	TGTGCCAGCAGCATAAGCCCGGGACAGGGCCCCCATGAGCAGTTCTTC
TRBV12-3/TRBV12-4	TRBJ2-7	NA	NA	CASSPGPSGEQYF	TGTGCCAGCAGTCCCGGGCCCTCTGGAGAGCAGTACTTC
TRBV7-9	TRBJ2-5	TRBD2	NA	CASSLVPASGPQETQYF	TGTGCCAGCAGCTTAGTTCCGGCTAGCGGGCCCCAAGAGACCCAGTACTTC